Here is one TCR beta chain with its context. CDR3 length: 16 amino acids. Germline CDR1 reads MNHEY; CDR2 reads SMNVEV (reference sequence). J was trimmed by 0 bases and V by 8 bases; bases with no gene match: 6. The data belong to a study of PD-L1 blockade in urothelial cancer. Study details: Males with bladder-origin urothelial cancer constituted about 85% of the 29 patients. Once treatment had started, blood was analyzed at 3 weeks (second dose) and again at 6 weeks.

TCRdb's copy holds only in-frame clones and misses some; the assay was immunoSEQ multiplex PCR. In the table there are 15,000 to 20,000 clones, roughly nine tenths of which are singletons. Sequencing was performed on PBMCs, taken around atezolizumab (anti-PD-L1) treatment. This TCR was sampled from a man aged 45 to 65 with urothelial cancer. This chain connects TRBV27 to TRBJ2-6; 8 nucleotides match TRBD1. The DNA of the CDR3 is TGTGCCAGCGGACCGGGACAGGCCTCTGGGGCCAACGTCCTGACTTTC. Translation: CASGPGQASGANVLTF.